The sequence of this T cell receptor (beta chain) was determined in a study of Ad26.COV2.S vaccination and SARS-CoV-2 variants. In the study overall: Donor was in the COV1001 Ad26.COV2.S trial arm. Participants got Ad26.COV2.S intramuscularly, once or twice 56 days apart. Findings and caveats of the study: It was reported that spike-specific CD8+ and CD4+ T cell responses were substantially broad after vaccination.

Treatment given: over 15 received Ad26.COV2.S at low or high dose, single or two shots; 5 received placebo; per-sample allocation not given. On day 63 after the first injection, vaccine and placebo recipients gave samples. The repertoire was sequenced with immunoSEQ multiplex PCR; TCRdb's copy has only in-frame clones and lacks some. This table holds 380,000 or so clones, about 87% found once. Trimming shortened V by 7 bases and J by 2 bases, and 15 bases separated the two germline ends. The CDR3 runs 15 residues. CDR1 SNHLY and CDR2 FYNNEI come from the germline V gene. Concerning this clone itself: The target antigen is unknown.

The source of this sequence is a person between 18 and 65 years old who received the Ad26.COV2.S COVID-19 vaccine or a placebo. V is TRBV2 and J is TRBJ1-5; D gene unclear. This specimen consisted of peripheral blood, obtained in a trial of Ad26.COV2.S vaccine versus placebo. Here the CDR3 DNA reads TGTGCCAGCATGATAGAGGTGGGCGGCAATCAGCCCCAGCATTTT. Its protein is CASMIEVGGNQPQHF.